The source of this T cell receptor (beta chain) is a study of CD8 T cells in ankylosing spondylitis. This clonotype was counted a few times. Its antigen is as yet unknown. This CDR3 contains 16 residues. The V gene's germline CDR1 is ENHRY and CDR2 SYGVKD. The ends were cut back, 0 bases at V and 4 bases at J, with 15 bases in the middle. TCRdb re-analysed the 5' RACE reads in MiXCR, keeping a single row per CDR3 protein. The table lists roughly 400,000 distinct CDR3 sequences, more than 20% of them singletons. Study-level findings and limits: Characteristic, it appeared, of ankylosing spondylitis blood was a TCR beta motif of eight or nine highly homologous variants.

The chain is built from TRBV10-3 and TRBJ1-2; D gene uncertain. Material for sequencing was blood, either unsorted or a sorted T cell fraction (not recorded which). The TCR sequence derives from a male donor with ankylosing spondylitis. CDR3 region: CAISESEGRKGYGYTF. For the CDR3, the DNA is TGTGCCATCAGTGAGTCGGAGGGTCGAAAGGGCTATGGCTACACCTTC.